Reported below is one T cell receptor (beta chain). Its target is not known. Unrecorded immune exposure was likely among donors, who were nominally healthy when sampled. The CDR3 has 13 residues. The germline V gene encodes CDR1 KGHSH and CDR2 LQKENI. With 3 bases removed from V and 3 bases from J, the gap between germline ends came to 8 bases. Amplification used 60 Vbeta primers and 13 Jbeta primers. Method: immunoSEQ multiplex PCR; TCRdb's copy keeps in-frame clones and lacks some. The profile shows approximately 120,000 clones, around three quarters of them singletons. This entry comes from a study of cytomegalovirus exposure and HLA in healthy donors. Study findings and constraints: Association of a missense DCLRE1C variant with TCR beta V- and J-gene trimming was reported in a later analysis. Most CMV-associated TCR beta chains were later found to appear HLA-restricted. The investigators catalogued 150 to 200 TCR beta chains as cytomegalovirus-associated.

This chain links TRBV18 with TRBJ1-1; no definite D call. This clonotype was obtained from a woman in her sixties or seventies in good health and CMV-seropositive. Material for sequencing was PBMCs. The CDR3 loop reads CASSPAQYTEAFF. CDR3 in DNA: TGTGCCAGCTCACCTGCCCAGTACACTGAAGCTTTCTTT.